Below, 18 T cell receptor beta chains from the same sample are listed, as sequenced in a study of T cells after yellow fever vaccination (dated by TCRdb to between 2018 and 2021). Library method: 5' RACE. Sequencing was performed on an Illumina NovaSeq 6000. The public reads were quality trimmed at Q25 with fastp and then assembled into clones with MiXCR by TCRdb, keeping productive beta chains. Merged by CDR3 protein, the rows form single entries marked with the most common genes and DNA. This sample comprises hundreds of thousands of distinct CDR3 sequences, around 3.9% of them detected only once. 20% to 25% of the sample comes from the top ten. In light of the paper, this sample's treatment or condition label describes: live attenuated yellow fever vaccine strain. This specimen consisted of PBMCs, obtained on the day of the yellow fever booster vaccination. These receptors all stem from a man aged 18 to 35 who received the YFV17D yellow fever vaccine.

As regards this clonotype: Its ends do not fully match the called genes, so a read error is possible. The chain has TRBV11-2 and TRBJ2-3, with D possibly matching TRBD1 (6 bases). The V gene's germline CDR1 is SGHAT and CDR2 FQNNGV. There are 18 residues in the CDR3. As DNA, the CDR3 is TGTGCTAGCAGCTTAGAGGGTATTGGCAGGGGAGGCACAGATACGCAGTATTTT. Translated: CASSLEGIGRGGTDTQYF.

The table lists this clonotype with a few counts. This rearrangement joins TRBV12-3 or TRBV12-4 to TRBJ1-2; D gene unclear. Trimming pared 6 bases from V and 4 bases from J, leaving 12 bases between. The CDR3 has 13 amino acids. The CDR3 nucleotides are TGTGCCAGCAGCCACCCGGGAGGCTATGGCTACACCTTC. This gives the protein CASSHPGGYGYTF.

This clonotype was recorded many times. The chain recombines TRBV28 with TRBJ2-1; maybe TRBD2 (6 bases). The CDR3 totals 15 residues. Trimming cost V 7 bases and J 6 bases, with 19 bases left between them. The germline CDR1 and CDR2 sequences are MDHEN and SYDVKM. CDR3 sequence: CASTSATRDFNEQFF. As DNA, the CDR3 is TGTGCCAGCACCTCGGCGACTAGGGACTTCAATGAGCAGTTCTTC.

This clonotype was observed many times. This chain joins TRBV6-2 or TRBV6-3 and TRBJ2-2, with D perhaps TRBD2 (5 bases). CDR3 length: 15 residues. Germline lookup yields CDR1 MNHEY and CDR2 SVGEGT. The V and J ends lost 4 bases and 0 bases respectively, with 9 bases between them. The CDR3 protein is CASSFGLTNTGELFF. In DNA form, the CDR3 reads TGTGCCAGCAGTTTCGGACTTACGAACACCGGGGAGCTGTTTTTT.

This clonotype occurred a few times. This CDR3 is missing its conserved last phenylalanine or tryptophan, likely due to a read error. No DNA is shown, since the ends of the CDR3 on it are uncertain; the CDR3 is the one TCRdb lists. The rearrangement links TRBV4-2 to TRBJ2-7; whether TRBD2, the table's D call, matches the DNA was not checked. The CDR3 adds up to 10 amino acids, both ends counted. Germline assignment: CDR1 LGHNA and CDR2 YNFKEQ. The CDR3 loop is CASREGRGHD.

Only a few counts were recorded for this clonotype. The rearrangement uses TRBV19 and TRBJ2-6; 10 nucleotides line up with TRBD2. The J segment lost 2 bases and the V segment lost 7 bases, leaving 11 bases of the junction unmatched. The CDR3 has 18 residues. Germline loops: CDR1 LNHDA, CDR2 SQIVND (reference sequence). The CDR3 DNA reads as TGTGCCAGTACACGGACTAGCGGAACGATAACTGGGGCCAACGTCCTGACTTTC. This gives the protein CASTRTSGTITGANVLTF.

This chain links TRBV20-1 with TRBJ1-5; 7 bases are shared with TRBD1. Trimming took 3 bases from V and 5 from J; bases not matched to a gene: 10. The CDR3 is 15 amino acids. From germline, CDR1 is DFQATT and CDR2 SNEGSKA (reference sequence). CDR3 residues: CSARAWRTGDQPQHF. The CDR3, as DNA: TGCAGTGCTAGGGCTTGGAGGACAGGTGATCAGCCCCAGCATTTT.

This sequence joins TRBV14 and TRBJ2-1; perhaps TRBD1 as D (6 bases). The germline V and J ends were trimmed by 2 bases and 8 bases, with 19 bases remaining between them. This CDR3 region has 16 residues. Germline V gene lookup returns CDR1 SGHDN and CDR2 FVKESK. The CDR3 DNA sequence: TGTGCCAGCAGCCAACTAGGGGGACCCGAGGCGGATGAGCAGTTCTTC. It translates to CASSQLGGPEADEQFF.

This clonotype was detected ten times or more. The CDR3 loop reads CASSFGRPTTNSPLHF. CDR3 sequence (DNA): TGCGCCAGCAGCTTCGGCAGGCCCACTACAAATTCACCCCTCCACTTT. The chain employs TRBV5-1 and TRBJ1-6; no clear D gene. V was pared by 2 bases and J by 7 bases, with 16 bases between. The CDR3 length is 16 residues. CDR1 SGHRS and CDR2 YFSETQ come from the germline V gene.

CDR3 sequence reads: CASSHLGQSDTQYF. For the CDR3, the DNA is TGCGCCAGCAGCCATCTTGGCCAGTCAGATACGCAGTATTTT. The chain joins TRBV4-1 to TRBJ2-3; D uncertain. The CDR3 has 14 residues. The V gene's germline CDR1 is MGHRA and CDR2 YSYEKL. V was shortened by 3 bases and J by 4 bases, with 11 bases between the two germline ends.

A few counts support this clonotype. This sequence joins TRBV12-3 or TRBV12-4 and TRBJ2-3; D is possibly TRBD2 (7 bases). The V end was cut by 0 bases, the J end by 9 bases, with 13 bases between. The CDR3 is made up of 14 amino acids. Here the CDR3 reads CASSLAGGRSTQYF. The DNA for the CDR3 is TGTGCCAGCAGTTTAGCGGGGGGGCGGTCGACGCAGTATTTT.

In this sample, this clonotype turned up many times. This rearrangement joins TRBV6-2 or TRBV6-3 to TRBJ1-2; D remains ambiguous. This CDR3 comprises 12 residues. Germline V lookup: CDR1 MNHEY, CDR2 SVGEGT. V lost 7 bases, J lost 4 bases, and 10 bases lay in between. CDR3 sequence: CASTGFGYGYTF. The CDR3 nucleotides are TGTGCCAGCACAGGCTTTGGCTATGGCTACACCTTC.

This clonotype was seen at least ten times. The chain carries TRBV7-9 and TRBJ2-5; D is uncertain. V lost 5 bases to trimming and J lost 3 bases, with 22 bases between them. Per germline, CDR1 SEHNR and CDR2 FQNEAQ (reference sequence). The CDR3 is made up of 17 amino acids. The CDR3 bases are TGTGCCAGCAGCCTAACTGGGTCGACACCAGAAGAAGAGACCCAGTACTTC. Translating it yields CASSLTGSTPEEETQYF.

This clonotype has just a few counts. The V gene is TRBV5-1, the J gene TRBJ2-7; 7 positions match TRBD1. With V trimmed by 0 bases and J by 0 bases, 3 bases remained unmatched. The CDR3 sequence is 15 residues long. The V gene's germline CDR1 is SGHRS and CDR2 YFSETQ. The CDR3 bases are TGCGCCAGCAGCTTGGCGCCAGGGGGCTCCTACGAGCAGTACTTC. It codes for CASSLAPGGSYEQYF.

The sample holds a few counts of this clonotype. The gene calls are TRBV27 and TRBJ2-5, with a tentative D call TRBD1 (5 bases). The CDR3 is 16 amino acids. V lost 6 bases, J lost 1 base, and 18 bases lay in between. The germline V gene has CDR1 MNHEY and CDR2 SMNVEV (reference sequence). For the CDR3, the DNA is TGTGCCAGCAGCCCTGACAGAGGATCTCCCCAAGAGACCCAGTACTTC. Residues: CASSPDRGSPQETQYF.

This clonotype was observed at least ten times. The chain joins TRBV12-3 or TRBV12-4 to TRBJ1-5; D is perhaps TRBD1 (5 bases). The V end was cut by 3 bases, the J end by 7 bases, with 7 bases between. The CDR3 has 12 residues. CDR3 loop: CASSFGAQPQHF. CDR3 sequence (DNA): TGTGCCAGCAGTTTCGGGGCACAGCCCCAGCATTTT.

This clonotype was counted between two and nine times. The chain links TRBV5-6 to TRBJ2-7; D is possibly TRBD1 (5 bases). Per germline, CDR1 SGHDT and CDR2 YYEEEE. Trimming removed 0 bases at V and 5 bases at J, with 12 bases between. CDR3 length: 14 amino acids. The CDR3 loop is CASSLGGRNHEQYV. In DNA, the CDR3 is TGTGCCAGCAGCTTGGGGGGCAGGAACCACGAGCAGTACGTC.

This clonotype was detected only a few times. The CDR3 region is CASSWQGTGELFF. The CDR3, as DNA: TGTGCCAGCAGCTGGCAGGGGACCGGGGAGCTGTTTTTT. This chain joins TRBV5-4 and TRBJ2-2, with D perhaps matching TRBD1 (6 bases). The CDR3 sequence is 13 residues long. Trimming took 3 bases from V and 5 from J, leaving 8 bases between them. Germline values: CDR1 SGHNT, CDR2 YYREEE (reference sequence).